This T cell receptor (beta chain) came from a study of post-analysis software for immune sequencing data. The germline V gene encodes CDR1 SSHAT and CDR2 FNYEAQ (reference sequence). V trimming: 1 base; J trimming: 6 bases; junction bases outside the gene matches: 4. The CDR3 totals 15 residues. The study's findings and limits: Higher frequency in patients than in controls was seen for a handful of TRBV segments, with TRBV5-6, TRBV5-1 and TRBV20-1 among them.

Unique molecular identifiers were carried by the TCR beta cDNA libraries. TCRdb independently ran MiXCR on the PCR reads; one entry per CDR3 protein. The sample shows 350,000 to 500,000 distinct CDR3 sequences, approximately 37% of them seen only once. A note on this clonotype: What it binds is not known.

The sequencing input was blood. The origin of this receptor is a girl aged 2-10 years with multiple sclerosis. This rearrangement joins TRBV7-7 to TRBJ2-1; TRBD2 matches at 9 bases. CDR3 amino acids: CASSLGLAGPNEQFF. The CDR3 DNA sequence: TGTGCCAGCAGCTTAGGCCTAGCGGGGCCCAATGAGCAGTTCTTC.